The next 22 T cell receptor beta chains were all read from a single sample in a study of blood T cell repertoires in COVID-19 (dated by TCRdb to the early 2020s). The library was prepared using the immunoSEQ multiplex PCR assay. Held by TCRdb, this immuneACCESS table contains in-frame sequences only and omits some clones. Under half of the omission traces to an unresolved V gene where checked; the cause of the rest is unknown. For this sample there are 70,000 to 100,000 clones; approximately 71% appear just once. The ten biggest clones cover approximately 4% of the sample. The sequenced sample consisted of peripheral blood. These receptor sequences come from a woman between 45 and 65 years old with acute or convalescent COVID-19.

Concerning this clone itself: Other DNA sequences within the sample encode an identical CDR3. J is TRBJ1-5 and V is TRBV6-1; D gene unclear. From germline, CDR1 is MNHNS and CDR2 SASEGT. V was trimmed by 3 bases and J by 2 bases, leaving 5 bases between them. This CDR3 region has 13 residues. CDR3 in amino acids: CASSDSGNQPQHF. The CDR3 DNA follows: TGTGCCAGCAGTGATTCGGGCAATCAGCCCCAGCATTTT.

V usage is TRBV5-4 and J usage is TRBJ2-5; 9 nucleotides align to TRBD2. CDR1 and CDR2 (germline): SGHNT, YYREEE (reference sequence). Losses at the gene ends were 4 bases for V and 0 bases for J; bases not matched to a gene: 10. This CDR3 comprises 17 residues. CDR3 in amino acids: CASSRADSGGYQETQYF. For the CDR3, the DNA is TGTGCCAGCAGCCGAGCGGATAGCGGGGGATACCAAGAGACCCAGTACTTC.

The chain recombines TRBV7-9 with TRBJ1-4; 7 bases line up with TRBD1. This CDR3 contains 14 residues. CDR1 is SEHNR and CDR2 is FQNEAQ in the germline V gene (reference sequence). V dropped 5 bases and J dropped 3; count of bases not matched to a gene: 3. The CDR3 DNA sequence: TGTGCCAGCAGCCGGGACAGTCCTAATGAAAAACTGTTTTTT. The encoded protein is CASSRDSPNEKLFF. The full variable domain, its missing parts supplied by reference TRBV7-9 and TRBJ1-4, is DTGVSQNPRHKITKRGQNVTFRCDPISEHNRLYWYRQTLGQGPEFLTYFQNEAQLEKSRLLSDRFSAERPKGSFSTLEIQRTEQGDSAMYLCASSRDSPNEKLFFGSGTQLSVL.

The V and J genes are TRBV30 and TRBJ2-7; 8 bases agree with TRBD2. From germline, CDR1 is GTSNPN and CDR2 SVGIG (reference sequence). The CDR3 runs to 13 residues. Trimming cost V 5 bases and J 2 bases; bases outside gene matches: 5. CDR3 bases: TGTGCCTGGGCCCGGGGGGGTACCTACGAGCAGTACTTC. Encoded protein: CAWARGGTYEQYF.

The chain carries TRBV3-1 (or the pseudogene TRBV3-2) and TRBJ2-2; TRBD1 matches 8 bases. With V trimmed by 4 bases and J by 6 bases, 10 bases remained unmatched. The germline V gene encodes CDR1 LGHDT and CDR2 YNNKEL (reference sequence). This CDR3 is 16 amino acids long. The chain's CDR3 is CASSPDREDWSGELFF. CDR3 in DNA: TGTGCCAGCAGCCCGGACAGGGAGGATTGGTCCGGGGAGCTGTTTTTT.

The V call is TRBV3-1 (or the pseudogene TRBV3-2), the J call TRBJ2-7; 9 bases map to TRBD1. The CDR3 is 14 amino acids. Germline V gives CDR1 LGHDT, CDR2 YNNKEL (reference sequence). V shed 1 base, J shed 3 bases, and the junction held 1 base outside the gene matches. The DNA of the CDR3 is TGTGCCAGCAGCCAAGCGGGACAGGGCTACGAGCAGTACTTC. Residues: CASSQAGQGYEQYF.

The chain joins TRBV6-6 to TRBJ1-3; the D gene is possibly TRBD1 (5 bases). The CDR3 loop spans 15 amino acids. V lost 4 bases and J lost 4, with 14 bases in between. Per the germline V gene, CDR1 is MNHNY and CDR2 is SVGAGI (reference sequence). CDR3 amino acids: CASSWGAGTGNTIYF. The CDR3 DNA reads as TGTGCCAGCAGTTGGGGAGCGGGGACCGGAAACACCATATATTTT.

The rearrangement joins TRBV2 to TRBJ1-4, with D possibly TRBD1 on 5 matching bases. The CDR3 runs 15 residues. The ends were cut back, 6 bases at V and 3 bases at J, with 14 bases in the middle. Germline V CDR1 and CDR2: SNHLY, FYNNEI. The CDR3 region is CASSSSLTANEKLFF. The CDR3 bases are TGTGCCAGCAGCAGTTCCCTGACAGCTAATGAAAAACTGTTTTTT.

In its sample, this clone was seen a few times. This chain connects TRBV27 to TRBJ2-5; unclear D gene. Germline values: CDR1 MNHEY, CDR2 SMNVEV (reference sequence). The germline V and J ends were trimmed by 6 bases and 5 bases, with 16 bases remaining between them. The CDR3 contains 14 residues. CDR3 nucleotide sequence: TGTGCCAGCAGCCGAATTGTGGCCTCGGAGACCCAGTACTTC. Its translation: CASSRIVASETQYF.

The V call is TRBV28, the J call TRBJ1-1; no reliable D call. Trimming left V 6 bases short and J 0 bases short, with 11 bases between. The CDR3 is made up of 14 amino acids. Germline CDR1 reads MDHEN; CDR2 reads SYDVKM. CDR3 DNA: TGTGCCAGCAGCAGACTGACCATGAACACTGAAGCTTTCTTT. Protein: CASSRLTMNTEAFF.

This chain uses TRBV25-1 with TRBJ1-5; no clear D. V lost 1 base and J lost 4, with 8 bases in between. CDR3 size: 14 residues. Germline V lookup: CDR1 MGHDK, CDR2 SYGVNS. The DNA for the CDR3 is TGTGCCAGCAGTGAATTAGGAGAGAATCAGCCCCAGCATTTT. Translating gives CASSELGENQPQHF.

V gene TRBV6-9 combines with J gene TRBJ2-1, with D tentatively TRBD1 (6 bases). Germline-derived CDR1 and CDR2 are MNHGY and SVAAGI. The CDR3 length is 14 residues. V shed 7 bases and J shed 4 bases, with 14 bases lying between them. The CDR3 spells CASTDPRGYNEQFF. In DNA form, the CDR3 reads TGTGCCAGCACCGACCCGAGGGGGTACAATGAGCAGTTCTTC.

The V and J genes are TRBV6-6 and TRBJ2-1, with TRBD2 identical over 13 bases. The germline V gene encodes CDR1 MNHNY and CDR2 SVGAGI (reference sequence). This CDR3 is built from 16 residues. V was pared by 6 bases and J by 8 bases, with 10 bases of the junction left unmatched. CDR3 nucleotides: TGTGCCAGCAGCTCCACCGGGACTAGCGGGAAGCATGAGCAGTTCTTC. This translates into CASSSTGTSGKHEQFF.

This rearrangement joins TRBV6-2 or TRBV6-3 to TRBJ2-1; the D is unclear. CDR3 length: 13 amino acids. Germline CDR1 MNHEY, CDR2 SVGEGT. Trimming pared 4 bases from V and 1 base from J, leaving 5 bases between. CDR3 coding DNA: TGTGCCAGCAGTTTTTCATCCTACAATGAGCAGTTCTTC. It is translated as CASSFSSYNEQFF.

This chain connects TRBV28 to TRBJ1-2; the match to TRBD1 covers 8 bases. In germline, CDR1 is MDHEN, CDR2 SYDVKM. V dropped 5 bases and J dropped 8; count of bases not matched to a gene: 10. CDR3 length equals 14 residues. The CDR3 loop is CASSVSGGSWGYTF. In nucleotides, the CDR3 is TGTGCCAGCAGTGTCTCAGGGGGCTCTTGGGGCTACACCTTC.

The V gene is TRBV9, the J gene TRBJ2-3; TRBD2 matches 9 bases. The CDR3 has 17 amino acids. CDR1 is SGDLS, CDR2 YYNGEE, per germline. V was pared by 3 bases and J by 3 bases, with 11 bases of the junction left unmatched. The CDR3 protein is CASSAPLSGGLTDTQYF. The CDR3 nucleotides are TGTGCCAGCAGCGCCCCATTGAGCGGGGGGCTTACAGATACGCAGTATTTT.

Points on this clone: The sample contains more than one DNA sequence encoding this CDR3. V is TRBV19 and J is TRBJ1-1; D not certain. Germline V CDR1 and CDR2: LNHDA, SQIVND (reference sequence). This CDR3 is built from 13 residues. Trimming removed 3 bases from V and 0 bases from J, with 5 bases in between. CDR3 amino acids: CASSISLNTEAFF. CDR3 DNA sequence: TGTGCCAGTAGTATCTCCCTGAACACTGAAGCTTTCTTT.

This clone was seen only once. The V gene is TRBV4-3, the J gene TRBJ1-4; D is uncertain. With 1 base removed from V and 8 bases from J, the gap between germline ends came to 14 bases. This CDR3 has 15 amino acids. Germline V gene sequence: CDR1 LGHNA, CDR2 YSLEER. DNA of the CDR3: TGCGCCAGCAGCCAAGGCGAATCACAGATGGAAAAACTGTTTTTT. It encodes CASSQGESQMEKLFF.

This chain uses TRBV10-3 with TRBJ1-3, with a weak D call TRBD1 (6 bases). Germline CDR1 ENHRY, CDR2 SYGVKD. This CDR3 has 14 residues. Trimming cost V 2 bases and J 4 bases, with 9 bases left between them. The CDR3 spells CAISEAGAGNTIYF. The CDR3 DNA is TGTGCCATCAGTGAGGCAGGGGCCGGAAACACCATATATTTT.

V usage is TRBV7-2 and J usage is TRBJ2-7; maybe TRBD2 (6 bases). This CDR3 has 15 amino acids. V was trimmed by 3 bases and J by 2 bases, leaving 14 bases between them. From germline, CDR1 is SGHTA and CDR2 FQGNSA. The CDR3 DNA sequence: TGTGCCAGCAGCTTGGGCGGGACGGGTCCCTACGAGCAGTACTTC. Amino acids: CASSLGGTGPYEQYF. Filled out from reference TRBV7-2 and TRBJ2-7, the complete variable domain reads GAGVSQSPSNKVTEKGKDVELRCDPISGHTALYWYRQSLGQGLEFLIYFQGNSAPDKSGLPSDRFSAERTGGSVSTLTIQRTQQEDSAVYLCASSLGGTGPYEQYFGPGTRLTVT.

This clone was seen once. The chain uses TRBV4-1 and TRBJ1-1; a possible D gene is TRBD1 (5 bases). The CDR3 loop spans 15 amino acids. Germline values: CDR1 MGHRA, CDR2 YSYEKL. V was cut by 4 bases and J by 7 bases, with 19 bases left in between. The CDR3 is CASSLGGAVGGEAFF. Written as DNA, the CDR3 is TGCGCCAGCAGCCTTGGCGGGGCAGTTGGGGGTGAAGCTTTCTTT.

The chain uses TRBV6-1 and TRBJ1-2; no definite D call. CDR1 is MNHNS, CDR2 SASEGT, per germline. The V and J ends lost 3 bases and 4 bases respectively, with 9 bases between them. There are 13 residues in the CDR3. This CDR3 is CASSDAGLYGYTF. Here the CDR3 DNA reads TGTGCCAGCAGTGACGCAGGACTCTATGGCTACACCTTC.